This T cell receptor (beta chain) was documented in a study of breast tumors, draining lymph nodes, adjacent tissues. Overall study results and limits: Findings are consistent with lymph node origin and intratumoral expansion of most tumor T cells. Tumor repertoires ranked between lymph nodes and nontumor tissue in diversity, with V and J gene preferences. Luminal-like breast cancer showed significantly higher tumor–nontumor repertoire similarity than basal-like.

This clonotype was detected ten times or more. Its antigen is unknown. The lymph nodes were axillary draining lymph nodes from breast cancer patients. TCRdb processed the multiplex PCR reads anew with MiXCR; each CDR3 protein has one entry. The table has approximately 120,000 distinct CDR3 sequences, 20% to 25% seen once. The sequencing input was axillary lymph node tissue. The sequence derives from a female donor with breast cancer. Some clones in this sample may be carry-over from other donors' samples.

Here the CDR3 reads CASSEGPEEKLFF. The DNA for the CDR3 is TGTGCCAGCTCCGAGGGCCCCGAGGAAAAACTGTTTTTT. The V and J genes are TRBV18 and TRBJ1-4; D gene uncertain. V lost 6 bases and J 8 bases, leaving 13 bases between the germline ends. The CDR3 spans 13 residues. CDR1 and CDR2 from the germline V gene are KGHSH and LQKENI.